A selection of T cell receptor beta chains follows, all from one sample in a study of shared clonotypes between healthy human individuals. Generated by immunoSEQ multiplex PCR, the TCRdb table keeps only in-frame clones and is missing some. Among some 2 million clones, around 95% were seen once, and the ten largest hold 0.13%. Sequencing was done on a sample of naive CD4+ T cells sorted from blood. The receptor set was obtained from a man aged 18 to 30 in good health. The CDR3 runs from the conserved cysteine through the conserved F or W. The D gene is left open where the match is weak. Only some rows state a clone size, as once, few, many or a class for expanded clones.

.	TRBV2	.	TRBJ1-1	TGTGCCAGCCGGGAAGCTGCTGAAGCTTTCTTT	CASREAAEAFF
.	TRBV5-8	.	TRBJ2-5	TGTGCCAGCAGCGGCGGGACAGTAAAGTTAGAGACCCAGTACTTC	CASSGGTVKLETQYF
.	TRBV5-4	TRBD1	TRBJ1-2	TGTGCCAGCAGATACACAGGGGCGGAGGGCTACACCTTC	CASRYTGAEGYTF
.	TRBV11-2	TRBD1	TRBJ1-4	TGTGCCAGCAGCTTAGGACAGGGGCCCTATGAAAAACTGTTTTTT	CASSLGQGPYEKLFF
.	TRBV2	.	TRBJ1-1	TGTGCCAGCAGTCCCCGGACACGTATGAACACTGAAGCTTTCTTT	CASSPRTRMNTEAFF
.	TRBV6-1	.	TRBJ2-5	TGTGCCAGCAGGGGGTTGGACGGTGCGGAGACCCAGTACTTC	CASRGLDGAETQYF
.	TRBV4-1	TRBD2	TRBJ2-1	TGCGCCAGCAGCCAAGGGACTAGCGGGAGGCCTGATGAGCAGTTCTTC	CASSQGTSGRPDEQFF
once	TRBV5-4	TRBD1	TRBJ1-2	TGTGCCAGCAGCGCCCGGGACAGGGGTAACTATGGCTACACCTTC	CASSARDRGNYGYTF
.	TRBV4-3	.	TRBJ2-5	TGCGCCAGCAGCCAAGATGGGGGGAAAGAGACCCAGTACTTC	CASSQDGGKETQYF
once	TRBV6-1	.	TRBJ1-6	TGTGCCAGCCGCGGTTTTACCACCAATTCACCCCTCCACTTT	CASRGFTTNSPLHF
.	TRBV10-3	.	TRBJ2-7	TGTGCCATCAGTGGGGGCGCGCCTGGCAACGAGCAGTACTTC	CAISGGAPGNEQYF
.	TRBV6-5	.	TRBJ2-3	TGTGCCAGCAGTTACTCTGTAGCGTCTAGCACAGATACGCAGTATTTT	CASSYSVASSTDTQYF
.	TRBV25-1	.	TRBJ2-5	TGTGCCAGCAGTGTATCACCGGGACTGCGAGAGACCCAGTACTTC	CASSVSPGLRETQYF
.	TRBV7-2	.	TRBJ2-5	TGTGCCAGCAGCTCCCCCGGGACACCCGACTTC	CASSSPGTPDF
.	TRBV10-3	TRBD2	TRBJ2-3	TGTGCCATCAGTGAGTCGAGTAGCGGGGGGGTAAAAACAGATACGCAGTATTTT	CAISESSSGGVKTDTQYF
.	TRBV18	.	TRBJ1-3	TGTGCCAGCTCACTTCGACAGATAGACTCTGGAAACACCATATATTTT	CASSLRQIDSGNTIYF
once	TRBV2	.	TRBJ2-2	TGTGCCAGCAGTAAAGCGGAATTGAACACCGGGGAGCTGTTTTTT	CASSKAELNTGELFF
.	TRBV2	.	TRBJ1-5	TGTGCCAGCAGTGACAGGGTTGAACAGCCCCAGCATTTT	CASSDRVEQPQHF
once	TRBV10-3	.	TRBJ1-2	TGTGCCATCAGCTACGGGCTCTATGGCTACACCTTC	CAISYGLYGYTF
.	TRBV30	TRBD1	TRBJ2-7	TGTGCCTGGAGGGCAAAGGGGACAGGCTCCTACGAGCAGTACTTC	CAWRAKGTGSYEQYF
.	TRBV23-1	.	TRBJ2-4	TGCGCCAGCAGTCAAAAGGGCACAGATAAAAACATTCAGTACTTC	CASSQKGTDKNIQYF
.	TRBV5-6	.	TRBJ1-2	TGTGCCAGCAGCTTTATCCTGGGCGATAACTATGGCTACACCTTC	CASSFILGDNYGYTF
.	TRBV6-5	.	TRBJ1-2	TGTGCCAGCAGCACGAGGGACGGACGCTATGGCTACACCTTC	CASSTRDGRYGYTF
.	TRBV28	.	TRBJ2-7	TGTGCCAGCAGTTTTCCCGCAGTCCCCACCTACGAGCAGTACTTC	CASSFPAVPTYEQYF
.	TRBV10-3	TRBD2	TRBJ2-1	TGTGCCATCAGTGATGCTAGCGGCGAGCAGTTCTTC	CAISDASGEQFF
.	TRBV5-1	.	TRBJ2-5	TGCGCCAGCAGCTTGGCTGGTGGAGAGACCCAGTACTTC	CASSLAGGETQYF
.	TRBV30	TRBD2	TRBJ2-3	TGTGCCTCAGAAACGCGGGGGGGCCTTGGGCAGTATTTT	CASETRGGLGQYF
.	TRBV7-9	.	TRBJ1-3	TGTGCCAGCGCCCCCCCCAAATCTGGAAACACCATATATTTT	CASAPPKSGNTIYF
.	TRBV7-2	.	TRBJ2-4	TGTGCCAGCAGCTTGGAGACGCGCCTCATTCAGTACTTC	CASSLETRLIQYF
.	TRBV2	TRBD2	TRBJ2-7	TGTGCCAGCAGATCGGACGGAAGGACTAGCGAGAATCCCTACGAGCAGTACTTC	CASRSDGRTSENPYEQYF
.	TRBV7-8	TRBD2	TRBJ2-1	TGTGCCAGCAGCTTTCGGCTAGCGGGGGGAGATGAGCAGTTCTTC	CASSFRLAGGDEQFF
.	TRBV7-2	.	TRBJ2-1	TGTGCCAGCAGCCCGGGGTCCCCCGGTGAGCAGTTCTTC	CASSPGSPGEQFF
.	TRBV2	.	TRBJ1-3	TGTGCCAGCAGACTTTCTGGAAACACCATATATTTT	CASRLSGNTIYF
.	TRBV13	.	TRBJ2-3	TGTGCCAGCAGCTTTCCCCGCACAGATACGCAGTATTTT	CASSFPRTDTQYF
.	TRBV5-6	.	TRBJ2-7	TGTGCCAGCAGCTTGGTAGGACACCTCTACGAGCAGTACTTC	CASSLVGHLYEQYF
.	TRBV11-1	.	TRBJ2-3	TGTGCCAGCAGCTTCGGGGCAGATACGCAGTATTTT	CASSFGADTQYF
.	TRBV19	.	TRBJ1-1	TGTGCCAGTAGTATAGATCCGGGTAACACTGAAGCTTTCTTT	CASSIDPGNTEAFF
.	TRBV6-1	TRBD1	TRBJ1-2	TGTGCCAGCGACAGGGGGGGCGGCTACACCTTC	CASDRGGGYTF
.	TRBV5-3	TRBD2	TRBJ2-4	TGTGCCAGAAGCTTCCCCAGACTAGCAGACATTCAGTACTTC	CARSFPRLADIQYF
once	TRBV4-1	TRBD1	TRBJ1-4	TGCGCCAGCAGCCTACAGGGGGCAAGAGTTGAAAAACTGTTTTTT	CASSLQGARVEKLFF
.	TRBV6-5	.	TRBJ2-1	TGTGCCAGCAGTAACTATGGGGGTAGTAGGAATGAGCAGTTCTTC	CASSNYGGSRNEQFF
once	TRBV5-6	.	TRBJ1-5	TGTGCCAGCAGCTTGGGTCAGGGTGACCCCCAGCATTTT	CASSLGQGDPQHF
.	TRBV25-1	TRBD2	TRBJ2-1	TGTGCCAGCAGTGTACCCGGGACTAGCGGACTGTCGCAGTTCTTC	CASSVPGTSGLSQFF
.	TRBV19	TRBD2	TRBJ2-7	TGTGCCAGTAGTAGCCATGGCGGGGGAAACTACGAGCAGTACTTC	CASSSHGGGNYEQYF
.	TRBV6-6	.	TRBJ2-7	TGTGCCAGCAGAGAAGGCCTCGCCTACGAGCAGTACTTC	CASREGLAYEQYF
.	TRBV29-1	.	TRBJ2-1	TGCAGCGGTAGAGTGAGTGAGCAGTTCTTC	CSGRVSEQFF
.	TRBV6-5	.	TRBJ1-1	TGTGCCAGCAGGAGAGGGGTGGACACTGAAGCTTTCTTT	CASRRGVDTEAFF
.	TRBV6-5	.	TRBJ1-1	TGTGCCAGCAGTTACTCGCGGGGGCAACGAGTAACTTTCTTT	CASSYSRGQRVTFF
few	TRBV30	.	TRBJ1-3	TGTGCCTGGAGTCTCGAGGATACCATATATTTT	CAWSLEDTIYF
.	TRBV14	TRBD1	TRBJ1-1	TGTGCCAGCAGCCGTGGACAGGGGTCTGAAGCTTTCTTT	CASSRGQGSEAFF
few	TRBV7-2	TRBD1	TRBJ2-7	TGTGCCAGCAGCTTTGGGACAGGGTGGGACTACGAGCAGTACTTC	CASSFGTGWDYEQYF
.	TRBV2	.	TRBJ2-5	TGTGCCAGCAGTTCCCAGGGGATTCAAGAGACCCAGTACTTC	CASSSQGIQETQYF
.	TRBV5-1	.	TRBJ1-2	TGCGCCAGCAGCTTGGATCTTGCAAGCCTTGGCTACACCTTC	CASSLDLASLGYTF
.	TRBV2	.	TRBJ1-5	TGTGCCAGCAGGAAGGGACAAGTGGGTCAGCCCCAGCATTTT	CASRKGQVGQPQHF